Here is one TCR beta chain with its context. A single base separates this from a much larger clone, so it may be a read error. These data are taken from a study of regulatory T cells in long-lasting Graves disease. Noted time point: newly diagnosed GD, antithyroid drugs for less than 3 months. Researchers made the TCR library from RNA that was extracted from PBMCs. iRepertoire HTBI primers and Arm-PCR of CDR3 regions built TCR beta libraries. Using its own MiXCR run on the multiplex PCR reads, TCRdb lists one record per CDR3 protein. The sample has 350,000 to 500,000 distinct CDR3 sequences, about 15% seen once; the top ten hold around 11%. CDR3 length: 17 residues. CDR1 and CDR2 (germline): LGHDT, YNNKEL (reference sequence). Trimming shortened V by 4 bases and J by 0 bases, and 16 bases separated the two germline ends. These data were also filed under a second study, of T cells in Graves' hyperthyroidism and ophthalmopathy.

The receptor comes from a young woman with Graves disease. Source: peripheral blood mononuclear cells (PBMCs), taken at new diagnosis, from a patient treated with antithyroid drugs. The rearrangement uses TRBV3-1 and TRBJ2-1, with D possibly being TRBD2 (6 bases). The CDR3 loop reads CASSRGWAGPSYNEQFF. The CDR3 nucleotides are TGTGCCAGCAGCCGAGGGTGGGCGGGGCCCTCCTACAATGAGCAGTTCTTC.